These 4 T cell receptor beta chains originate from one sample sequenced in a study of blood T cell repertoires in COVID-19. Produced via immunoSEQ multiplex PCR; TCRdb's table is partial and in-frame only. This sample has 150,000 to 200,000 clones; roughly 90% occur once, and the top ten carry over 15%. The sample was peripheral blood. These receptors all come from a man in his fifties or sixties with active or convalescent COVID-19.

The chain has TRBV19 and TRBJ1-5; maybe TRBD1 (5 bases). Germline assignment: CDR1 LNHDA and CDR2 SQIVND (reference sequence). The CDR3 totals 15 residues. Trimming took 6 bases from V and 2 from J, leaving 14 bases between them. The CDR3 DNA sequence: TGTGCCAGTAGCGGGGGGATACTTGGCAATCAGCCCCAGCATTTT. As protein: CASSGGILGNQPQHF.

A single count supports this clone. This sequence joins TRBV6-5 and TRBJ2-2; 7 bases are a match to TRBD2. CDR1 MNHEY and CDR2 SVGAGI come from the germline V gene. This CDR3 has 15 residues. V shed 8 bases, J shed 4 bases, and the junction held 10 bases outside the gene matches. The CDR3 spells CASRVGGRGTGELFF. The CDR3 coding sequence is TGTGCCAGCCGAGTTGGGGGGAGGGGCACCGGGGAGCTGTTTTTT.

This chain connects TRBV5-1 to TRBJ2-5, with D perhaps TRBD1 (6 bases). The germline V gene encodes CDR1 SGHRS and CDR2 YFSETQ. The V gene lost 4 bases and the J gene lost 9 bases, with 13 bases spanning the gap. The CDR3 is made up of 12 amino acids. The CDR3 bases are TGCGCCAGCAGCCGATGGCCAGGGGCCCAGTACTTC. This encodes CASSRWPGAQYF.

J is TRBJ2-1 and V is TRBV29-1; TRBD1 might be the D (5 bases). The CDR3 spans 15 residues. The V gene's germline CDR1 is SQVTM and CDR2 ANQGSEA. With 4 bases removed from V and 3 bases from J, the gap between germline ends came to 16 bases. In DNA, the CDR3 is TGCAGCGTTGTCTCGCAGACAGAGCACTACAATGAGCAGTTCTTC. It codes for CSVVSQTEHYNEQFF.